The T cell receptor beta chain described here comes from a study of neoadjuvant anti-PD-1 for oral cavity cancer. General study points: TCR analyses covered only a few patients per response group.

Time point of the sample: after neoadjuvant nivolumab, at surgical resection. Measured with immunoSEQ multiplex PCR; TCRdb has only the in-frame clones, and not every one. The sample lists about 9,200 clones; around two thirds were seen once. About this clone: The antigen remains undetermined.

V shed 1 base and J shed 5 bases, with 8 bases lying between them. From germline, CDR1 is SEHNR and CDR2 FQNEAQ (reference sequence). This CDR3 has 13 residues. This material consisted of tumor tissue, taken after nivolumab (anti-PD-1) treatment. The sequence was collected from a person between 40 and 85 years old with oral cavity squamous cell carcinoma. The V and J genes are TRBV7-9 and TRBJ2-5, with D unclear. The CDR3 DNA reads TGTGCCAGCAGCTTAGTGCCTGTCGAGACCCAGTACTTC. It yields the protein CASSLVPVETQYF.